Below, 16 T cell receptor beta chains from the same sample are listed, as sequenced in a study of cytomegalovirus exposure and HLA in healthy donors. Primers for the PCR totalled 60 Vbeta and 13 Jbeta. Generated by immunoSEQ multiplex PCR, the TCRdb table keeps only in-frame clones and is missing some. In the table there are 100,000 to 150,000 clones, over 60% of which are singletons. What was sequenced was PBMCs. These receptors originate from a female donor in good health and CMV-seronegative.

V usage is TRBV2 and J usage is TRBJ2-3, with D possibly being TRBD2 (6 bases). This CDR3 has 14 residues. Trimming took 4 bases from V and 3 from J, leaving 11 bases between them. Germline V gives CDR1 SNHLY, CDR2 FYNNEI. DNA of the CDR3: TGTGCCAGCAGTGGGGGACTGGTTACAGATACGCAGTATTTT. Amino acid sequence: CASSGGLVTDTQYF.

This chain links TRBV19 with TRBJ2-1; maybe TRBD2 (5 bases). The V end lost 7 bases, the J end lost 3 bases, and 10 bases lay between the germline ends. CDR1 and CDR2 from the germline V gene are LNHDA and SQIVND (reference sequence). The CDR3 extends over 13 amino acids. Written as DNA, the CDR3 is TGTGCCAGTATGGCGGGCATCTACAATGAGCAGTTCTTC. Protein product: CASMAGIYNEQFF.

J is TRBJ2-1 and V is TRBV5-4; TRBD2 aligns across 8 bases. Germline V gene lookup returns CDR1 SGHNT and CDR2 YYREEE (reference sequence). J gave up 10 bases and V 3 bases, and 15 bases lay outside the gene matches. The CDR3 has 16 residues. CDR3 sequence: CASSSDTGRGGREQFF. CDR3 bases: TGTGCCAGCAGCTCCGACACGGGCCGGGGGGGCCGAGAGCAGTTCTTC.

V and J are TRBV30 and TRBJ1-4; 8 positions match TRBD1. V lost 5 bases, J lost 5 bases, and 7 bases stayed unmatched. Germline values: CDR1 GTSNPN, CDR2 SVGIG (reference sequence). The CDR3 covers 14 residues. This chain's CDR3 is CAWCPGQENEKLFF. The CDR3 coding sequence is TGTGCCTGGTGCCCGGGACAGGAGAATGAAAAACTGTTTTTT.

This clone was counted once. The chain has TRBV2 and TRBJ2-7, with TRBD1 as a possible D gene (7 bases). This CDR3 is 15 amino acids long. The V end lost 8 bases, the J end lost 2 bases, and 19 bases lay between the germline ends. Germline CDR1 reads SNHLY; CDR2 reads FYNNEI. The CDR3 coding sequence is TGTGCCAGCCAATCAGGGGCAGGGGGGCCCTACGAGCAGTACTTC. This codes for CASQSGAGGPYEQYF.

The rearrangement uses TRBV27 and TRBJ2-7, with 8 bases lining up with TRBD2. The germline V gene encodes CDR1 MNHEY and CDR2 SMNVEV (reference sequence). After removal of 4 bases from V and 10 bases from J, the junction contained 9 bases not matched to a gene. The CDR3 loop spans 13 amino acids. This chain's CDR3 is CASSYGGDYIQYF. The CDR3 coding sequence is TGTGCCAGCAGTTACGGGGGGGACTACATCCAGTACTTC.

V is TRBV7-9 and J is TRBJ2-2; 9 bases match TRBD2. CDR1 and CDR2 from the germline V gene are SEHNR and FQNEAQ (reference sequence). CDR3 length: 16 residues. The junction had 6 bases not matched to a gene; V was cut back by 0 bases and J by 7 bases. Here the CDR3 reads CASSLAIGTSRGELFF. CDR3 nucleotides: TGTGCCAGCAGCTTAGCCATAGGGACTAGCCGCGGGGAGCTGTTTTTT.

The chain combines TRBV7-3 with TRBJ1-1; 7 nucleotides match TRBD1. CDR1 and CDR2 (germline): SGHTA, FQGTGA. The V and J ends lost 5 bases and 5 bases, in that order; junction bases with no gene match: 14. CDR3 length: 16 residues. In nucleotides, the CDR3 is TGTGCCAGCAGCGAACAGCCGACAGGGACGCGGACTGAAGCTTTCTTT. Its translation: CASSEQPTGTRTEAFF.

The gene calls are TRBV28 and TRBJ1-5; D is perhaps TRBD1 (5 bases). The CDR3 is 16 amino acids. Trimming removed 8 bases from V and 7 bases from J, with 24 bases in between. CDR1 is MDHEN and CDR2 is SYDVKM in the germline V gene. CDR3 region: CASPVSRGHSRQPQHF. The DNA for the CDR3 is TGTGCCAGCCCAGTAAGTAGAGGACACAGCCGGCAGCCCCAGCATTTT.

The gene calls are TRBV5-1 and TRBJ1-2; 10 nucleotides line up with TRBD1. This CDR3 contains 14 residues. Germline V gene lookup returns CDR1 SGHRS and CDR2 YFSETQ. Losses at the gene ends were 2 bases for V and 7 bases for J; bases not matched to a gene: 5. As DNA, the CDR3 is TGCGCCAGCAGCTTATCCGGGACAGGGGCTGGCTACACCTTC. The encoded protein is CASSLSGTGAGYTF. Drawing the rest from reference TRBV5-1 and TRBJ1-2, the complete variable domain is KAGVTQTPRYLIKTRGQQVTLSCSPISGHRSVSWYQQTPGQGLQFLFEYFSETQRNKGNFPGRFSGRQFSNSRSEMNVSTLELGDSALYLCASSLSGTGAGYTFGSGTRLTVV.

The chain combines TRBV7-6 with TRBJ1-1; unclear D gene. This CDR3 is 15 amino acids long. The V end was cut by 5 bases, the J end by 6 bases, with 19 bases between. The germline CDR1 and CDR2 sequences are SGHVS and FNYEAQ. CDR3 residues: CASSPLLSGMAEAFF. CDR3 DNA sequence: TGTGCCAGCAGCCCCCTTTTATCGGGGATGGCTGAAGCTTTCTTT.

The chain links TRBV6-1 to TRBJ2-2; D perhaps matches TRBD1 (5 bases). V was trimmed by 6 bases and J by 5 bases, leaving 13 bases between them. Germline V gives CDR1 MNHNS, CDR2 SASEGT. The CDR3 length is 14 residues. The CDR3 reads CASSAPGSTGELFF. The CDR3 DNA reads as TGTGCCAGCAGCGCACCAGGGTCGACCGGGGAGCTGTTTTTT.

Notes on this clone: In this CDR3 the conserved last residue, phenylalanine or tryptophan, is missing, so a read error is likely. The chain uses TRBV6-5 and TRBJ1-2; no firm D call. V was pared by 6 bases and J by 8 bases, with 19 bases between. Germline CDR1 is MNHEY and CDR2 is SVGAGI. The CDR3 runs to 14 residues. The CDR3 DNA is TGTGCCAGCAGACGCACCTCATTCGCCGGAGGCTACACCCTC. It yields the protein CASRRTSFAGGYTL.

The chain recombines TRBV27 with TRBJ2-1; 9 nucleotides match TRBD2. Germline CDR1 MNHEY, CDR2 SMNVEV (reference sequence). The CDR3 runs to 14 residues. Trimming took 3 bases from V and 6 from J; bases not matched to a gene: 3. In nucleotides, the CDR3 is TGTGCCAGCAGTTTTCGCGGGGGGGGCAATGAGCAGTTCTTC. It is translated as CASSFRGGGNEQFF.

This sequence joins TRBV2 and TRBJ2-7, with D unclear. The germline CDR1 and CDR2 sequences are SNHLY and FYNNEI. The CDR3 loop spans 13 amino acids. V dropped 3 bases and J dropped 12 bases, with 18 bases sitting between them. The CDR3 nucleotides read TGTGCCAGCAGTGAGGGCAGCCTGGCTCGCTCGTACTTC. Its translation is CASSEGSLARSYF.

V usage is TRBV6-4 and J usage is TRBJ1-5, with D perhaps TRBD1 (6 bases). The CDR3 is made up of 13 amino acids. Germline V gene sequence: CDR1 MRHNA, CDR2 SNTAGT. Trimming stripped 3 bases from V and 10 bases from J, with 13 bases between. DNA of the CDR3: TGTGCCAGCAGTGAGACAGGCGGTAATCCCCAGCATTTT. It translates to CASSETGGNPQHF.